The entry below describes one TCR beta chain. This record belongs to a study of blood T cell repertoires in COVID-19. Study-level background: Each recovered donor of Cohort 3 presented with two negative PCRs, clearance, or symptom resolution. In each case, the material was cDNA or gDNA derived from T cells, B-cell-depleted T cells, or PBMCs.

Per the original methods: Estimation of nucleated cell counts was performed using reference gene primer amplification. The method was immunoSEQ multiplex PCR; TCRdb's version includes in-frame clones alone and lacks a portion of them. V and J calls and clone size come straight from that table; D and trimming were deduced from the DNA. This table has hundreds of thousands of clones, 85% to 90% appearing once. Germline CDR1 LGHNA, CDR2 YSLEER. Trimming stripped 1 base from V and 4 bases from J, with 7 bases between. The CDR3 is 13 residues long. The sequencing sample was made of PBMCs or T cells enriched from blood (not recorded which). This chain connects TRBV4-3 to TRBJ1-2; D is possibly TRBD1 (5 bases). The sequence came from a woman aged 45 to 65 in a cohort exposed to, infected with or recovered from COVID-19 (not recorded which). CDR3 in DNA: TGCGCCAGCAGCCAAGTGGGGGGCTATGGCTACACCTTC. Residues: CASSQVGGYGYTF.